The TCR beta chain under discussion was sequenced for a study of identical twins. Study findings and constraints: Beta out-of-frame sequences showed weaker excess twin sharing. Within cord blood, abundant beta clonotypes carried fewer insertions, but memory repertoires showed no such trend. The presence of invariant MAIT and iNKT cells could partly confound analyses of zero-insertion sequences.

The CDR3 spans 16 residues. Trimming took 7 bases from V and 4 from J, leaving 20 bases between them. This clonotype has just a few counts. Its antigen remains unidentified. A universal primer site was incorporated via template switching, and the cDNA contained unique molecular identifiers. TCRdb redid the calling of the 5' RACE reads with MiXCR, one entry per CDR3 protein. The sample consists of hundreds of thousands of distinct CDR3 sequences, around 6% of them appearing once. This receptor was obtained from a man younger than 35 in good health. The V call is TRBV12-3 or TRBV12-4, the J call TRBJ2-1; D remains unclear. The source material was naive T cells sorted from blood. The CDR3 region is CASTPSLNTRYNEQFF. For the CDR3, the DNA is TGTGCCAGCACACCTTCTCTTAACACCCGATACAATGAGCAGTTCTTC.